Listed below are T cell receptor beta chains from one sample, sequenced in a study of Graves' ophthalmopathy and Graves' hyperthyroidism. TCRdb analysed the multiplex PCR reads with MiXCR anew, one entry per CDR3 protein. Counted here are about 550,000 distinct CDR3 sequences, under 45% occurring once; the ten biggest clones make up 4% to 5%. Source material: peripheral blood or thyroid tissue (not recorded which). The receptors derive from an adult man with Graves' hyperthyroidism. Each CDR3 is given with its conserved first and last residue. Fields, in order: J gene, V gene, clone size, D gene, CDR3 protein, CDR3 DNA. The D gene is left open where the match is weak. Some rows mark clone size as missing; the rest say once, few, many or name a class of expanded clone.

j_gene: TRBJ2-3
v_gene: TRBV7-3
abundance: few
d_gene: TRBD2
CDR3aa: CASSFGTSGTNRQYF
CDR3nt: TGTGCCAGCAGCTTCGGGACTAGCGGGACAAATCGGCAGTATTTT

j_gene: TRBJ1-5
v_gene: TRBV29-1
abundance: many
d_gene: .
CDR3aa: CSVVGVSGQPQHF
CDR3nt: TGCAGCGTTGTCGGGGTATCGGGTCAGCCCCAGCATTTT

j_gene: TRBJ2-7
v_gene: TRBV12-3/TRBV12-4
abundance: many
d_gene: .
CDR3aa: CASSFETAWSEQYF
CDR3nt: TGTGCCAGCAGTTTCGAGACGGCTTGGTCCGAGCAGTACTTC

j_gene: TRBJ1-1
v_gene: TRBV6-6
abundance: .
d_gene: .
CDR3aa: CAGMRGREAFF
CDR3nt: TGTGCCGGCATGCGGGGCAGGGAAGCTTTCTTT

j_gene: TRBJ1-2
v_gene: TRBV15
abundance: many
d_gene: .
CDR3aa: CATSSNPRGLYGYTF
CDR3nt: TGTGCCACCAGCAGCAACCCCAGGGGTCTCTATGGCTACACCTTC

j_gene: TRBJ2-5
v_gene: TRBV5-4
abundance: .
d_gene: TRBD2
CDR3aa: CASSLGGLAGRETQYF
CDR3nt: TGTGCCAGCAGCTTAGGAGGACTAGCGGGAAGAGAGACCCAGTACTTC

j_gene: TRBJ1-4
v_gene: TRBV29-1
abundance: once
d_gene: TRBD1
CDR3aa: CSVAGQPNNEKLFF
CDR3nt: TGCAGCGTGGCGGGACAGCCGAACAATGAAAAACTGTTTTTT

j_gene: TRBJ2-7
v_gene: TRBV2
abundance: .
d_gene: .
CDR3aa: CASSFRGPSYYEQYF
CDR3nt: TGTGCCAGCAGTTTTCGAGGACCTTCTTACTACGAGCAGTACTTC

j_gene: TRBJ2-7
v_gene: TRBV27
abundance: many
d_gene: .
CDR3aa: CASRRGPVYEQYF
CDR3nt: TGTGCCAGCAGGCGGGGTCCGGTCTACGAGCAGTACTTC

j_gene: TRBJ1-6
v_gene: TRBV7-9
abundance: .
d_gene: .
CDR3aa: CASSYERNNSPLHF
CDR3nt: TGCGCCAGCAGCTACGAGAGGAACAATTCACCCCTCCACTTT

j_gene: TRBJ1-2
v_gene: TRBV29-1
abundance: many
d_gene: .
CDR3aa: CSVEGGGHGSTEGYTF
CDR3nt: TGCAGCGTTGAGGGGGGTGGACACGGGTCGACGGAGGGCTACACCTTC

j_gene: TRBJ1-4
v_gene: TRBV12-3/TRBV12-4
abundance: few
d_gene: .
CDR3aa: CASSPGRSREKLFF
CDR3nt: TGTGCCAGCAGCCCAGGGAGGTCTCGGGAAAAACTGTTTTTT

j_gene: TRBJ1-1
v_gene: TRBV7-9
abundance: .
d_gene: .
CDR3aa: CASSLLAGGGAHTEAFF
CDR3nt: TGTGCCAGCAGCTTACTAGCCGGGGGAGGGGCGCACACTGAAGCTTTCTTT

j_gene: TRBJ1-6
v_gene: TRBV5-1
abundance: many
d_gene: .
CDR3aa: CASSLARVGSPLHF
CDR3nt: TGCGCCAGCAGCTTGGCCAGGGTCGGGTCACCCCTCCACTTT

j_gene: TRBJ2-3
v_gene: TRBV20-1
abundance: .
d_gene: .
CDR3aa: CSARDGPTDTQYF
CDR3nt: TGCAGTGCAAGGGACGGGCCCACAGATACGCAGTATTTT

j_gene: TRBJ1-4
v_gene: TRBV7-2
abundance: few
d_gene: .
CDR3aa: CASSLDGGAVNEKLFF
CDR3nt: TGTGCCAGCAGCTTAGATGGAGGGGCAGTTAATGAAAAACTGTTTTTT

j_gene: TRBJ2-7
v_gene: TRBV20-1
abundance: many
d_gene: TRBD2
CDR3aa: CSASELAGAHEQYF
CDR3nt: TGCAGTGCTAGTGAACTAGCGGGAGCTCACGAGCAGTACTTC

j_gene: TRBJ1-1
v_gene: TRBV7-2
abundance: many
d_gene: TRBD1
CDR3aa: CASSWGQGTEAFF
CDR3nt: TGTGCCAGCAGCTGGGGACAGGGGACTGAAGCTTTCTTT